This T cell receptor beta chain was captured by sequencing in a study of OX40 agonist ivuxolimab in advanced cancers. The study, taken as a whole, reports: There were, on average, more expanded clones in CD8+ T cells than in CD4+.

In the case of this clone: Its target is unknown.

Assay: immunoSEQ multiplex PCR; the TCRdb copy retains only in-frame clones and omits some. Of around 76,000 clones listed, about nine tenths were seen once; the top ten hold around 2.8%. The sample consisted of CD4+ or CD8+ T cells sorted from blood, taken in a trial of the OX40 agonist ivuxolimab. The sequence derives from an adult with an advanced solid tumor such as melanoma, head and neck, liver or kidney cancer.

CDR3 nucleotide sequence: TGTGCCAGCAGCTTAATAGGGGGTACGGATGAGCAGTTCTTC. This encodes CASSLIGGTDEQFF. This rearrangement joins TRBV7-7 to TRBJ2-1; perhaps TRBD1 as D (6 bases). CDR3 length: 14 residues. Trimming shortened V by 2 bases and J by 8 bases, and 13 bases separated the two germline ends. In germline, CDR1 is SSHAT, CDR2 FNYEAQ (reference sequence).